This TCR beta chain was recorded in a study of radiation and T cells in renal cell carcinoma. Per germline, CDR1 MNHEY and CDR2 SVGAGI. The CDR3 runs to 13 residues. V was clipped by 6 bases and J by 4 bases, with 9 bases between them. Assay used: immunoSEQ multiplex PCR; TCRdb lists only in-frame clones, some missing. The repertoire has 150,000 to 180,000 clones, around 90% of them found once; the top ten carry roughly 13%. Time point defined: blood 2 weeks post-SBRT. Treatment of the sample: 15 Gy SBRT to primary tumor, nephrectomy 4 weeks later. The chain combines TRBV6-5 with TRBJ2-2; D may match TRBD1 or TRBD2 (5 bases each). The input for sequencing was blood, taken from a patient whose treatment included radiotherapy and nephrectomy. This clonotype was obtained from a woman between 50 and 59 years old with renal cell carcinoma. As DNA, the CDR3 is TGTGCCAGCAGCAGGGCGGGCACCGGGGAGCTGTTTTTT. The encoded protein is CASSRAGTGELFF.